This TCR beta chain was sequenced for a study of blood T cell repertoires in COVID-19. As for the study in general: Acute-phase and convalescent COVID-19 samples originated in the United States, Italy and Spain. T cells, B-cell-depleted T cells, or PBMCs provided the cDNA or gDNA that served as material.

Original handling: Amplification of reference gene primers was used by the study to estimate nucleated cell counts. Measured with immunoSEQ multiplex PCR; TCRdb has only the in-frame clones, and not every one. V and J calls plus clone size are reproduced from that table; the DNA served to infer D and trimming. The sample holds fewer than 150,000 clones; around nine tenths are singletons and the top ten take over 9.5%. The germline V gene encodes CDR1 MNHEY and CDR2 SMNVEV (reference sequence). Trimming took 5 bases from V and 1 from J; bases not matched to a gene: 9. CDR3 size: 16 residues. The chain combines TRBV27 with TRBJ1-1; 8 bases are shared with TRBD1. The sequenced sample consisted of peripheral blood. This TCR was recovered from a middle-aged man with active or convalescent COVID-19. CDR3 region: CASSLRQGRANTEAFF. The CDR3 region has the DNA TGTGCCAGCAGTCTACGACAGGGGAGGGCGAACACTGAAGCTTTCTTT.